The clone carrying this T cell receptor (beta chain) was counted only a few times. Its antigen is undetermined. TCRdb re-derived calls from the RT-PCR reads in MiXCR, one entry per CDR3 protein. The sample includes 860,000 or so distinct CDR3 sequences, over 20% of them seen just once. The sample is drawn from a study of response to subunit inactivated influenza vaccine. Study results and caveats: Few new T cells, the authors suggested, are recruited by each seasonal influenza vaccination.

The CDR3 runs to 14 residues. Unmatched junction bases numbered 5, after V lost 3 bases and J lost 7 bases. Looked up from germline, CDR1 is MNHEY and CDR2 is SMNVEV (reference sequence). V usage is TRBV27 and J usage is TRBJ2-7; 11 bases map to TRBD2. The sample here was PBMCs from blood, taken 5 days after vaccination. This sequence was found in a man in his fifties who received an inactivated influenza vaccine. DNA of the CDR3: TGTGCCAGCAGTTTGTCTAGCGGGAGGTGGGAGCAGTACTTC. It encodes CASSLSSGRWEQYF.